The text below deals with one TCR beta chain. As yet, its antigen is unknown. Germline CDR1 MNHNS, CDR2 SASEGT. The CDR3 has 13 residues. The germline V and J ends were trimmed by 7 bases and 5 bases, with 12 bases remaining between them. Per sample, the assay covered 10^5 or so TCR templates. The assay was immunoSEQ multiplex PCR, and TCRdb's table has in-frame clones only and misses some. The profile shows approximately 100,000 clones, about nine tenths of them singletons. This entry comes from a study of siplizumab effects on memory and regulatory T cells. Study-wide points: Suppressive capability of dividing Tregs from siplizumab cultures went unverified.

Sample: CD4+ T cells sorted from blood. The chain couples TRBV6-1 to TRBJ1-5; D not certain. The sequence was collected from a human donor in good health. Some clones in this sample may be carry-over from other donors' samples. DNA for the CDR3: TGTGCCAGCACCGACCTTTTAGATCAGCCCCAGCATTTT. Its protein product is CASTDLLDQPQHF.